The 4 T cell receptor beta chains below all came from one sample that was sequenced in a study of CD8 T cells in ankylosing spondylitis. TCRdb redid the calling of the 5' RACE reads with MiXCR, one entry per CDR3 protein. This table holds almost 250,000 distinct CDR3 sequences, about 30% found once. The sample consisted of blood, either unsorted or a sorted T cell fraction (not recorded which). The source is a male donor with ankylosing spondylitis or in good health (not recorded which).

In this sample, this clonotype turned up a few times. The rearrangement links TRBV6-1 to TRBJ2-3, with D unresolved. V lost 6 bases and J lost 3, with 16 bases in between. CDR1 is MNHNS and CDR2 is SASEGT in the germline V gene. The CDR3 totals 15 residues. The chain's CDR3 is CASSPPGRWTDTQYF. As DNA, the CDR3 is TGTGCCAGCAGCCCCCCTGGGCGTTGGACAGATACGCAGTATTTT.

The rearrangement links TRBV7-3 to TRBJ1-1; D not certain. Trimming removed 5 bases from V and 0 bases from J, with 13 bases in between. Germline CDR1 and CDR2: SGHTA and FQGTGA. The CDR3 runs 15 residues. In DNA form, the CDR3 reads TGTGCCAGCAGCCGCCAAGGCGGGGTGAACACTGAAGCTTTCTTT. This encodes CASSRQGGVNTEAFF.

This clonotype was observed a handful of times. The chain links TRBV20-1 to TRBJ2-3, with unresolved D. Germline CDR1 and CDR2: DFQATT and SNEGSKA (reference sequence). The ends were cut back, 7 bases at V and 2 bases at J, with 10 bases in the middle. The CDR3 is 12 residues long. The CDR3 bases are TGCAGTGGGCCCGGGTACACAGATACGCAGTATTTT. Translated: CSGPGYTDTQYF.

The genes are TRBV5-1 and TRBJ1-5; maybe TRBD1 (6 bases). From germline, CDR1 is SGHRS and CDR2 YFSETQ. The V and J ends lost 4 bases and 7 bases respectively, with 18 bases between them. The CDR3 covers 15 residues. The CDR3 region is CASSQEGGAAQPQHF. Written as DNA, the CDR3 is TGCGCCAGCAGCCAGGAAGGGGGGGCCGCCCAGCCCCAGCATTTT.